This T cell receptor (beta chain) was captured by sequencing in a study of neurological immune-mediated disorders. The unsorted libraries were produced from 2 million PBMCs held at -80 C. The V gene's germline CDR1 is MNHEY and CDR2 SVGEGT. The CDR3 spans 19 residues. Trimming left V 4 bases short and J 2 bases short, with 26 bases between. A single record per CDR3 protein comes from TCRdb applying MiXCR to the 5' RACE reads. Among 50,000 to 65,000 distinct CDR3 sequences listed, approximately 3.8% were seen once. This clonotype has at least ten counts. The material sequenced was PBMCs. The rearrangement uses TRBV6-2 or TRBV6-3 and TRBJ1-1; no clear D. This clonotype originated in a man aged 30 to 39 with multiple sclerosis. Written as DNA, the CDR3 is TGTGCCAGCAGTTCCGAACCGACCCTTAAAGCTGGCATAAACACTGAAGCTTTCTTT. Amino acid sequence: CASSSEPTLKAGINTEAFF.